Detailed here is one TCR beta chain. What it binds is not known. This sample stems from a study of blood T cells in healthy people across ages. General observations from the study: The study could not conclusively compare naive and antigen-experienced cells, given its unsorted PBMCs.

Using a J-beta primer mix together with a sample-barcoded 5' primer, a second PCR was run for about 7 to 12 cycles. The template-switch adaptor was a 5' adaptor with 12 random nucleotides. It tagged each cDNA molecule. TCRdb re-called the 5' RACE reads with MiXCR, one entry per CDR3 protein. The sample holds around 1,000,000 distinct CDR3 sequences, 20% to 25% seen once. The CDR3 sequence is 12 residues long. V shed 5 bases and J shed 7 bases, with 9 bases lying between them. These sequences were also reported in another study, on T cells of mothers and their children. That source reports: Inherited differences only slightly affect thymic shaping of TCR recombination output.

The chain has TRBV12-3 or TRBV12-4 and TRBJ1-5, with D unresolved. The sample taken for sequencing was blood. The receptor comes from a girl aged 2-10 years in good health. Here the CDR3 DNA reads TGTGCCAGCAGTCCGACCCCCCAGCCCCAGCATTTT. Translated: CASSPTPQPQHF.